Listed below are T cell receptor beta chains from one sample, sequenced in a study of regulatory T cells in long-lasting Graves disease. TCRdb called the multiplex PCR reads again in MiXCR, with one record for every CDR3 protein. The sample records about 310,000 distinct CDR3 sequences, 15% to 20% being singletons. The material sequenced was peripheral blood mononuclear cells (PBMCs), taken at new diagnosis, from a patient treated with antithyroid drugs. The receptors derive from a female donor with Graves disease. CDR3s include the opening cysteine and the closing phenylalanine or tryptophan. Fields, in order: clone size, D gene, J gene, V gene, CDR3 protein, CDR3 DNA. A D gene is named only where the DNA matches it firmly. Rows may omit the clone size; those that give it use once, few, many or a size class.

many | NA | TRBJ1-1 | TRBV6-1 | CASSPAGQNTEAFF | TGTGCCAGCAGCCCCGCAGGGCAGAACACTGAAGCTTTCTTT
NA | NA | TRBJ2-2 | TRBV28 | CASSLGSGLNTGELFF | TGTGCCAGCAGTTTAGGATCAGGGTTGAACACCGGGGAGCTGTTTTTT
many | TRBD2 | TRBJ2-1 | TRBV28 | CASSRPGLAGGPGSYNEQFF | TGTGCCAGCAGTCGCCCGGGACTAGCGGGAGGGCCCGGTTCCTACAATGAGCAGTTCTTC
NA | NA | TRBJ2-5 | TRBV6-5 | CASSYFSGQETQYF | TGTGCCAGCAGTTACTTTAGCGGCCAAGAGACCCAGTACTTC
many | TRBD1 | TRBJ1-5 | TRBV28 | CASSFTDRGNQPQHF | TGTGCCAGCAGTTTCACCGACAGGGGTAATCAGCCCCAGCATTTT
many | NA | TRBJ2-1 | TRBV30 | CAWGGVSSYNEQFF | TGTGCCTGGGGCGGGGTAAGCTCCTACAATGAGCAGTTCTTC
many | TRBD2 | TRBJ2-5 | TRBV7-9 | CASSSRLAGVQETQYF | TGTGCCAGCAGCTCTCGACTAGCGGGAGTCCAAGAGACCCAGTACTTC
NA | NA | TRBJ2-3 | TRBV4-1 | CASSQDSRLVRDTQYF | TGCGCCAGCAGCCAAGATTCGCGTCTAGTTAGAGATACGCAGTATTTT
many | NA | TRBJ2-3 | TRBV30 | CAWSGARTDTQYF | TGTGCCTGGAGTGGGGCCAGGACAGATACGCAGTATTTT
many | TRBD2 | TRBJ2-2 | TRBV11-1 | CASSYRLAGRTGELFF | TGTGCCAGCAGCTACCGACTAGCGGGACGAACCGGGGAGCTGTTTTTT
few | TRBD2 | TRBJ2-7 | TRBV6-1 | CASRAGTSSYEQYF | TGTGCCAGCAGGGCCGGGACTAGCAGCTACGAGCAGTACTTC
many | TRBD2 | TRBJ2-1 | TRBV7-9 | CASSLGALTSGSRWENNEQFF | TGTGCCAGCAGCTTAGGGGCGCTGACTAGCGGGTCCCGGTGGGAGAACAATGAGCAGTTCTTC
many | TRBD1 | TRBJ1-5 | TRBV2 | CASASGQSNQPQHF | TGTGCCAGCGCCTCGGGACAGAGCAATCAGCCCCAGCATTTT
many | NA | TRBJ2-2 | TRBV10-1 | CASASLGSGELFF | TGCGCCAGCGCATCTCTTGGGTCCGGGGAGCTGTTTTTT
many | TRBD2 | TRBJ2-7 | TRBV28 | CASRLAGGMLGEQYF | TGTGCCAGCAGGTTAGCGGGAGGAATGTTGGGCGAGCAGTACTTC
NA | TRBD2 | TRBJ2-2 | TRBV7-8 | CASSLVVLAGVTGELFF | TGTGCCAGCAGCTTAGTAGTACTAGCGGGAGTCACCGGGGAGCTGTTTTTT
many | NA | TRBJ1-3 | TRBV9 | CASSVGSQANSGNTIYF | TGTGCCAGCAGCGTAGGTTCCCAGGCCAACTCTGGAAACACCATATATTTT
many | NA | TRBJ2-3 | TRBV6-1 | CASSPRPRYPDTQYF | TGTGCCAGCAGCCCCAGACCGCGATACCCAGATACGCAGTATTTT
NA | TRBD1 | TRBJ2-7 | TRBV14 | CASSQYTGTGGDASYEQYF | TGTGCCAGCAGCCAATACACCGGGACAGGGGGCGATGCCTCCTACGAGCAGTACTTC
NA | NA | TRBJ2-7 | TRBV18 | CASSPGGPPSSYEQYF | TGTGCCAGCTCACCGGGCGGGCCCCCGAGCTCCTACGAGCAGTACTTC
many | TRBD2 | TRBJ2-2 | TRBV9 | CASSVVAGDTGELFF | TGTGCCAGCAGCGTAGTGGCGGGAGACACCGGGGAGCTGTTTTTT
few | NA | TRBJ2-2 | TRBV12-3/TRBV12-4 | CASSFGLNTGELFF | TGTGCCAGCAGTTTCGGGCTGAACACCGGGGAGCTGTTTTTT
many | TRBD1 | TRBJ1-1 | TRBV4-2 | CASSPRQGGNTEAFF | TGTGCCAGCAGCCCACGACAGGGGGGGAACACTGAAGCTTTCTTT
few | TRBD1 | TRBJ2-3 | TRBV2 | CASSDPTGGAWTDTQYF | TGTGCCAGCAGTGACCCCACAGGGGGCGCATGGACAGATACGCAGTATTTT
NA | NA | TRBJ2-5 | TRBV29-1 | CSVEAETQYF | TGCAGCGTTGAGGCTGAGACCCAGTACTTC
NA | TRBD2 | TRBJ2-1 | TRBV20-1 | CSARVGGTGRSEQFF | TGCAGTGCTAGAGTGGGAGGGACCGGGAGAAGCGAGCAGTTCTTC
few | NA | TRBJ2-1 | TRBV3-1 | CASSPGLEGVVEQFF | TGTGCCAGCAGCCCGGGTCTAGAGGGAGTAGTTGAGCAGTTCTTC
many | NA | TRBJ2-5 | TRBV20-1 | CSASLDSHTQETQYF | TGCAGTGCTAGTCTGGACAGCCATACTCAAGAGACCCAGTACTTC
many | NA | TRBJ2-3 | TRBV7-3 | CASSGYGDTQYF | TGTGCCAGCAGCGGATACGGGGATACGCAGTATTTT
NA | NA | TRBJ1-2 | TRBV5-1 | CASSLAGGGYGYTF | TGCGCCAGCAGCTTGGCGGGGGGCGGCTATGGCTACACCTTC